Below, 30 T cell receptor beta chains from the same sample are listed, as sequenced in a study of blood T cell repertoires in COVID-19. This table comes from immunoSEQ multiplex PCR, and its TCRdb copy is limited to in-frame clones, with some not included. The sample has approximately 84,000 clones, 75% to 90% seen once. The sample comprised peripheral blood. These receptors came from a human donor in a cohort sampled during active COVID-19.

The chain employs TRBV7-3 and TRBJ1-2, with 10 bases that match TRBD1. J lost 3 bases, V lost 5 bases, and 6 bases had no gene match. In germline, CDR1 is SGHTA, CDR2 FQGTGA. The CDR3 spans 15 residues. The DNA of the CDR3 is TGTGCCAGCAGCGAACGGGACAGGGGAGACTATGGCTACACCTTC. Its protein product is CASSERDRGDYGYTF.

The V and J genes are TRBV18 and TRBJ2-7; a possible D gene is TRBD2 (6 bases). Trimming took 2 bases from V and 0 from J, leaving 14 bases between them. Germline assignment: CDR1 KGHSH and CDR2 LQKENI. The CDR3 contains 16 residues. DNA for the CDR3: TGTGCCAGCTCACCAGCGGGGACCCGGAGCTCCTACGAGCAGTACTTC. It translates to CASSPAGTRSSYEQYF. Full variable domain (remainder filled in from reference TRBV18 and TRBJ2-7): NAGVMQNPRHLVRRRGQEARLRCSPMKGHSHVYWYRQLPEEGLKFMVYLQKENIIDESGMPKERFSAEFPKEGPSILRIQQVVRGDSAAYFCASSPAGTRSSYEQYFGPGTRLTVT.

The CDR3 loop is CASSLPGIEQFF. The CDR3 DNA follows: TGCGCCAGCAGCCTTCCAGGGATTGAGCAGTTCTTC. J is TRBJ2-1 and V is TRBV5-1; D possibly corresponds to TRBD1 (5 bases). CDR3 length equals 12 residues. The ends were cut back, 4 bases at V and 9 bases at J, with 11 bases in the middle. Germline CDR1 SGHRS, CDR2 YFSETQ.

The sample holds one count of this clone. This chain uses TRBV9 with TRBJ1-1, with a tentative D call TRBD1 (5 bases). The CDR3 spans 13 residues. Germline loops: CDR1 SGDLS, CDR2 YYNGEE. The ends were cut back, 1 base at V and 1 base at J, with 5 bases in the middle. The CDR3 region is CASSVQGNTEAFF. In DNA form, the CDR3 reads TGTGCCAGCAGCGTACAGGGGAACACTGAAGCTTTCTTT. Together with reference TRBV9 and TRBJ1-1, the CDR3 gives the full variable domain: DSGVTQTPKHLITATGQRVTLRCSPRSGDLSVYWYQQSLDQGLQFLIQYYNGEERAKGNILERFSAQQFPDLHSELNLSSLELGDSALYFCASSVQGNTEAFFGQGTRLTVV.

The genes are TRBV5-1 and TRBJ2-3; 7 bases are a match to TRBD2. J was trimmed by 2 bases and V by 1 base; bases with no gene match: 4. CDR3 length: 15 amino acids. Germline CDR1 reads SGHRS; CDR2 reads YFSETQ. The CDR3 nucleotides are TGCGCCAGCAGCTTGTGGGGGGGTCTCACAGATACGCAGTATTTT. Translated, it gives CASSLWGGLTDTQYF.

The gene calls are TRBV4-2 and TRBJ1-3; no clear D gene. The CDR3 covers 16 residues. V lost 1 base to trimming and J lost 2 bases, with 12 bases between them. The germline V gene encodes CDR1 LGHNA and CDR2 YNFKEQ. CDR3 nucleotides: TGTGCCAGCAGCCAAGTTTCCGGAGGAACTGGAAACACCATATATTTT. This gives the protein CASSQVSGGTGNTIYF.

V is TRBV7-3 and J is TRBJ2-1, with D hard to call. This CDR3 region has 17 residues. Deletions cut 5 bases from V and 1 base from J, with 18 bases between. Germline CDR1 and CDR2: SGHTA and FQGTGA. The DNA for the CDR3 is TGTGCCAGCAGCCCTCATTCTCTGCAGGTATCCTACAATGAGCAGTTCTTC. Encoded protein: CASSPHSLQVSYNEQFF. Combining the CDR3 with reference TRBV7-3 and TRBJ2-1 gives the whole variable domain GAGVSQTPSNKVTEKGKYVELRCDPISGHTALYWYRQSLGQGPEFLIYFQGTGAADDSGLPNDRFFAVRPEGSVSTLKIQRTERGDSAVYLCASSPHSLQVSYNEQFFGPGTRLTVL.

This chain uses TRBV28 with TRBJ2-3; possibly TRBD1 for D (6 bases). V shed 5 bases and J shed 0 bases, with 18 bases lying between them. Germline values: CDR1 MDHEN, CDR2 SYDVKM. CDR3 length: 17 amino acids. This chain's CDR3 is CASSTPTQGSSTDTQYF. In DNA form, the CDR3 reads TGTGCCAGCAGTACGCCGACACAGGGTTCGAGCACAGATACGCAGTATTTT.

This rearrangement joins TRBV4-3 to TRBJ1-2; no clear D gene. Trimming pared 0 bases from V and 8 bases from J, leaving 16 bases between. Germline V gene sequence: CDR1 LGHNA, CDR2 YSLEER. This CDR3 is built from 15 residues. The CDR3 is CASSQDPQALRGYTF. CDR3 coding DNA: TGCGCCAGCAGCCAAGATCCCCAGGCTTTGAGAGGCTACACCTTC.

This clone was detected once. The rearrangement joins TRBV10-1 to TRBJ2-7; 7 nucleotides match TRBD1. The V gene end was trimmed by 10 bases and the J gene end by 3 bases; junction bases not matched to a gene: 18. CDR1 and CDR2 (germline): WNHNN, SYGVQD (reference sequence). The CDR3 loop spans 16 amino acids. The CDR3, as DNA: TGCGCCATCGATACTTGGGACAGCCGATTAAGCTACGAGCAGTACTTC. This translates into CAIDTWDSRLSYEQYF.

V gene TRBV28 combines with J gene TRBJ1-5; TRBD1 is a possible D gene (6 bases). CDR3 length equals 18 residues. Per germline, CDR1 MDHEN and CDR2 SYDVKM. Trimming removed 7 bases from V and 0 bases from J, with 22 bases in between. The CDR3 here is CASTHSGHRLSSNQPQHF. Written as DNA, the CDR3 is TGTGCCAGCACTCATTCGGGACATCGGCTAAGTAGCAATCAGCCCCAGCATTTT.

Only one count was recorded for this clone. The rearrangement links TRBV11-3 to TRBJ2-3; the D gene is possibly TRBD2 (5 bases). Deletions cut 5 bases from V and 0 bases from J, with 12 bases between. This CDR3 spans 15 amino acids. Germline loops: CDR1 SGHNT, CDR2 YENEEA. The CDR3: CASSEEGRSTDTQYF. CDR3 nucleotide sequence: TGTGCCAGCAGCGAAGAGGGCAGAAGCACAGATACGCAGTATTTT.

The V call is TRBV5-8, the J call TRBJ2-3; tentative D call: TRBD1 (5 bases). The CDR3 has 15 amino acids. The V gene lost 3 bases and the J gene lost 0 bases, with 11 bases spanning the gap. Germline CDR1 is SGHTS and CDR2 is YDEGEE. CDR3 protein: CASSWGPVSTDTQYF. The CDR3 nucleotides read TGTGCCAGCAGCTGGGGCCCTGTGAGCACAGATACGCAGTATTTT.

V is TRBV29-1 and J is TRBJ1-2; 11 positions match TRBD1. Germline lookup yields CDR1 SQVTM and CDR2 ANQGSEA. This CDR3 spans 13 amino acids. The trim removed 3 bases at V and 4 bases at J, leaving 1 base unmatched. The CDR3 reads CSVEGQGVYGYTF. Here the CDR3 DNA reads TGCAGCGTTGAGGGACAGGGGGTCTATGGCTACACCTTC. Filled out from reference TRBV29-1 and TRBJ1-2, the complete variable domain reads SAVISQKPSRDICQRGTSLTIQCQVDSQVTMMFWYRQQPGQSLTLIATANQGSEATYESGFVIDKFPISRPNLTFSTLTVSNMSPEDSSIYLCSVEGQGVYGYTFGSGTRLTVV.

The chain uses TRBV11-2 and TRBJ2-2; 7 bases are shared with TRBD2. CDR1 is SGHAT, CDR2 FQNNGV, per germline. There are 15 residues in the CDR3. After removal of 5 bases from V and 0 bases from J, the junction contained 3 bases not matched to a gene. The chain's CDR3 is CASSISGPNTGELFF. CDR3 coding DNA: TGTGCCAGCAGCATTAGCGGGCCGAACACCGGGGAGCTGTTTTTT.

The chain carries TRBV27 and TRBJ2-7; the D gene is possibly TRBD2 (5 bases). The CDR3 is 15 residues long. Germline V gene sequence: CDR1 MNHEY, CDR2 SMNVEV (reference sequence). The ends were cut back, 3 bases at V and 5 bases at J, with 17 bases in the middle. CDR3 nucleotides: TGTGCCAGCAGTTTGAGGGTCCGCGAGGGCAACGAGCAGTACTTC. Translated: CASSLRVREGNEQYF.

The rearrangement links TRBV4-1 to TRBJ2-3; 13 bases are a match to TRBD2. The CDR3 is 18 amino acids. The germline V gene has CDR1 MGHRA and CDR2 YSYEKL. J was trimmed by 5 bases and V by 2 bases; bases with no gene match: 10. The CDR3 nucleotides read TGCGCCAGCAGCCAACCCTCTGGACTAGCGGGAGTTGTAGATACGCAGTATTTT. This translates into CASSQPSGLAGVVDTQYF.

The chain combines TRBV27 with TRBJ1-2; 7 bases align to TRBD1. Germline V lookup: CDR1 MNHEY, CDR2 SMNVEV (reference sequence). J gave up 5 bases and V 2 bases, and 14 bases lay outside the gene matches. This CDR3 contains 17 residues. This CDR3 is CASSLGPTGQELYGYTF. The DNA for the CDR3 is TGTGCCAGCAGTTTAGGGCCCACCGGACAGGAACTTTATGGCTACACCTTC.

This clone was counted once. The chain employs TRBV19 and TRBJ1-5, with TRBD1 as a possible D gene (6 bases). The CDR3 spans 17 residues. Trimming shortened V by 5 bases and J by 0 bases, and 17 bases separated the two germline ends. Germline lookup yields CDR1 LNHDA and CDR2 SQIVND (reference sequence). The CDR3 region has the DNA TGTGCCAGTAGTGGAAGACAGGAACTCTATAGCAATCAGCCCCAGCATTTT. Protein sequence: CASSGRQELYSNQPQHF. The whole variable domain, filled in from reference TRBV19 and TRBJ1-5, reads DGGITQSPKYLFRKEGQNVTLSCEQNLNHDAMYWYRQDPGQGLRLIYYSQIVNDFQKGDIAEGYSVSREKKESFPLTVTSAQKNPTAFYLCASSGRQELYSNQPQHFGDGTRLSIL.

The chain carries TRBV18 and TRBJ2-7; 8 bases are shared with TRBD1. Germline assignment: CDR1 KGHSH and CDR2 LQKENI. Trimming took 3 bases from V and 5 from J; bases not matched to a gene: 3. The CDR3 contains 13 residues. For the CDR3, the DNA is TGTGCCAGCTCACCGGACAGGGACCACGAGCAGTACTTC. Protein sequence: CASSPDRDHEQYF.

The J gene is TRBJ2-1, the V gene TRBV29-1; possible D gene TRBD1, 6 bases. Trimming removed 7 bases from V and 4 bases from J, with 11 bases in between. The CDR3 consists of 12 residues. Germline V gene lookup returns CDR1 SQVTM and CDR2 ANQGSEA. CDR3 sequence: CSAYDRYNEQFF. In nucleotides, the CDR3 is TGCAGCGCCTACGACAGGTACAATGAGCAGTTCTTC.

V gene TRBV2 combines with J gene TRBJ1-4, with 7 bases that match TRBD1. The V gene end was trimmed by 1 base and the J gene end by 6 bases; junction bases not matched to a gene: 8. Germline assignment: CDR1 SNHLY and CDR2 FYNNEI. This CDR3 contains 16 residues. The CDR3 here is CASSEGRGGNYEKLFF. The CDR3 DNA is TGTGCCAGCAGTGAAGGGAGAGGGGGCAATTATGAAAAACTGTTTTTT.

The chain couples TRBV29-1 to TRBJ2-1; perhaps TRBD1 as D (5 bases). CDR3 length equals 15 residues. V lost 6 bases and J lost 3, with 18 bases in between. Germline CDR1 reads SQVTM; CDR2 reads ANQGSEA. The DNA of the CDR3 is TGCAGCGTCGACAGACCCTCGGACGACTACAATGAGCAGTTCTTC. Its translation is CSVDRPSDDYNEQFF.

The J gene is TRBJ2-1, the V gene TRBV28; a weak D match, TRBD2 (7 bases). V was trimmed by 2 bases and J by 3 bases, leaving 14 bases between them. CDR1 is MDHEN and CDR2 is SYDVKM in the germline V gene. This CDR3 contains 16 residues. The CDR3 spells CASSLGGALYYNEQFF. The DNA for the CDR3 is TGTGCCAGCAGTTTAGGGGGGGCGCTCTACTACAATGAGCAGTTCTTC.

Only a few counts were recorded for this clone. V and J are TRBV28 and TRBJ2-4, with a weak D call TRBD1 (6 bases). Germline V gene lookup returns CDR1 MDHEN and CDR2 SYDVKM. The CDR3 consists of 14 residues. Between the trimmed V and J ends, which lost 5 bases and 7 bases, there was a span of 15 bases. The CDR3 nucleotides are TGTGCCAGCAGTGGGACGGGCCAGGGGAACATTCAGTACTTC. Protein: CASSGTGQGNIQYF.

The genes are TRBV30 and TRBJ1-3; D is perhaps TRBD1 (5 bases). This CDR3 has 13 amino acids. The germline gives CDR1 GTSNPN, CDR2 SVGIG (reference sequence). V dropped 4 bases and J dropped 1 base, with 8 bases sitting between them. CDR3 amino acids: CAWTEGSGNTIYF. Here the CDR3 DNA reads TGTGCCTGGACGGAGGGGTCTGGAAACACCATATATTTT. Together with reference TRBV30 and TRBJ1-3, the CDR3 gives the full variable domain: SQTIHQWPATLVQPVGSPLSLECTVEGTSNPNLYWYRQAAGRGLQLLFYSVGIGQISSEVPQNLSASRPQDRQFILSSKKLLLSDSGFYLCAWTEGSGNTIYFGEGSWLTVV.

The V call is TRBV28, the J call TRBJ2-7, with a tentative D call TRBD1 (6 bases). Germline loops: CDR1 MDHEN, CDR2 SYDVKM. The V end lost 4 bases, the J end lost 7 bases, and 17 bases lay between the germline ends. This CDR3 comprises 14 residues. CDR3 amino acids: CASSSHQGLGEQYF. The CDR3 nucleotides are TGTGCCAGCAGTTCCCATCAGGGGCTGGGGGAGCAGTACTTC.

The rearrangement uses TRBV18 and TRBJ2-1; 8 bases are a match to TRBD2. CDR1 is KGHSH and CDR2 is LQKENI in the germline V gene. With 3 bases clipped from V and 0 bases from J, the junction kept 4 bases outside the gene matches. This CDR3 spans 16 amino acids. This CDR3 reads CASSPLAGGSYNEQFF. The DNA of the CDR3 is TGTGCCAGCTCACCTCTGGCGGGGGGCTCCTACAATGAGCAGTTCTTC.

V and J are TRBV2 and TRBJ2-3, with TRBD2 matching 9 bases. Germline V gene sequence: CDR1 SNHLY, CDR2 FYNNEI. CDR3 length equals 17 residues. The junction had 9 bases not matched to a gene; V was cut back by 0 bases and J by 5 bases. The CDR3 here is CASSEARDSGSGDTQYF. The CDR3 nucleotides are TGTGCCAGCAGTGAAGCGCGGGATAGCGGGAGTGGAGATACGCAGTATTTT. The entire variable domain, with the rest obtained from reference TRBV2 and TRBJ2-3, is as follows: EPEVTQTPSHQVTQMGQEVILRCVPISNHLYFYWYRQILGQKVEFLVSFYNNEISEKSEIFDDQFSVERPDGSNFTLKIRSTKLEDSAMYFCASSEARDSGSGDTQYFGPGTRLTVL.

The chain recombines TRBV19 with TRBJ1-5; TRBD1 is a possible D gene (5 bases). This CDR3 has 14 amino acids. Germline V gene lookup returns CDR1 LNHDA and CDR2 SQIVND (reference sequence). Trimming shortened V by 1 base and J by 9 bases, and 13 bases separated the two germline ends. The CDR3 loop reads CASSIGQGFRPQHF. The CDR3 DNA sequence: TGTGCCAGTAGTATAGGCCAGGGATTCAGGCCCCAGCATTTT.